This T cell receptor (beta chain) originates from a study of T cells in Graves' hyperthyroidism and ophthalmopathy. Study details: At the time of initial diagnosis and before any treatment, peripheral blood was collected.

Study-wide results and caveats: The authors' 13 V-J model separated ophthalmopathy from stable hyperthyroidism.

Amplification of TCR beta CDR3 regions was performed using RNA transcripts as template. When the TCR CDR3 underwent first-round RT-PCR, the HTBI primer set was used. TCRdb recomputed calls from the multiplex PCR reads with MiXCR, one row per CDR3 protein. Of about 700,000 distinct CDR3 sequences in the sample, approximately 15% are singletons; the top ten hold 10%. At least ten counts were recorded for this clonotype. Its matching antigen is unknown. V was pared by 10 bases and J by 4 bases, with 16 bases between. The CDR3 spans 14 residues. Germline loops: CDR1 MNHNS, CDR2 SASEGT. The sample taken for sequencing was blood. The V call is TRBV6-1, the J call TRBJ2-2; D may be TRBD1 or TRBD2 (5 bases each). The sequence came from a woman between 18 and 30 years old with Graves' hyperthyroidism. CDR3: CAINQGRLTGELFF. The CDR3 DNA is TGTGCCATAAATCAGGGACGTCTCACCGGGGAGCTGTTTTTT.